This paragraph covers one TCR beta chain sequence. Its antigen is as yet unknown. The CDR3 length is 19 residues. Trimming cost V 0 bases and J 2 bases; bases outside gene matches: 12. Germline V gene lookup returns CDR1 SGHAT and CDR2 FQNNGV. Sequencing used immunoSEQ multiplex PCR; TCRdb keeps in-frame clones, though not all of them. The sample includes about 100,000 clones, about 93% of them seen just once. The sample belongs to a study of siplizumab effects on memory and regulatory T cells. Notes on the study in general: The study did not confirm that proliferating Tregs from siplizumab cultures were suppressive. An assignable phenotype, naive or memory, was missing from roughly 76-95% of proliferating CD4+ or CD8+ clones. The study found naive T cells seemingly more diverse than memory cells and seemingly major alloresponse contributors. Only a minor fraction of alloreactive clones mapped to unstimulated subsets.

The V call is TRBV11-2, the J call TRBJ1-2, with TRBD1 matching 10 bases. This clonotype was sampled from a human donor in good health. The sample was Tregs sorted from blood. DNA of the CDR3: TGTGCCAGCAGCTTAGACTCTTTTGACAGGGGGCCGAGAAACTATGGCTACACCTTC. This codes for CASSLDSFDRGPRNYGYTF.